These T cell receptor beta chains were read from a single sample in a study of T cell responses to AZD1222 COVID-19 vaccine. Libraries were prepared by immunoSEQ multiplex PCR; TCRdb keeps only in-frame clonotypes and omits some of them. The sample has 110,000 to 150,000 clones; just over 90% are singletons. The source material was peripheral blood, sampled on day 0 of AZD1222 vaccination. The receptor set was obtained from an adult in good health. Each CDR3 is given with its conserved first and last residue. The order of the fields is V gene, D gene, J gene, clone size, CDR3 DNA, CDR3 protein. D genes are given only for firm matches. A clone size is listed for some rows: how often the clone was seen (once, few, many), or a class if it is expanded.

V gene: TRBV11-2; D gene: .; J gene: TRBJ1-6; clone size: once; CDR3 DNA: TGTGCCAGCAGCTTCATGAGGGACTATAATTCACCCCTCCACTTT; CDR3 protein: CASSFMRDYNSPLHF
V gene: TRBV11-3; D gene: .; J gene: TRBJ2-1; clone size: .; CDR3 DNA: TGTGCCAGCAGCAAGACAGGCAATGAGCAGTTCTTC; CDR3 protein: CASSKTGNEQFF
V gene: TRBV4-1; D gene: .; J gene: TRBJ2-1; clone size: .; CDR3 DNA: TGCGCCAGCACAACAACTGGCGCCTACAATGAGCAGTTCTTC; CDR3 protein: CASTTTGAYNEQFF
V gene: TRBV4-2; D gene: TRBD1; J gene: TRBJ2-7; clone size: .; CDR3 DNA: TGTGCCAGCAGCCAAGATGGGACAGGGGGTCACTACGAGCAGTACTTC; CDR3 protein: CASSQDGTGGHYEQYF
V gene: TRBV19; D gene: .; J gene: TRBJ1-2; clone size: few; CDR3 DNA: TGTGCCAGTAGTATGGGGCAGGGACTGGGAGGCTACACCTTC; CDR3 protein: CASSMGQGLGGYTF
V gene: TRBV5-4; D gene: TRBD2; J gene: TRBJ2-7; clone size: once; CDR3 DNA: TGTGCCAGCAGCACCCAACTAGCGGGAGTCGGGTACGAGCAGTACTTC; CDR3 protein: CASSTQLAGVGYEQYF
V gene: TRBV6-2/TRBV6-3; D gene: TRBD2; J gene: TRBJ2-7; clone size: .; CDR3 DNA: TGTGCCAGCAGTTATGCCCACGGGAGGGCCCCATCCTACGAGCAGTACTTC; CDR3 protein: CASSYAHGRAPSYEQYF
V gene: TRBV19; D gene: TRBD1; J gene: TRBJ1-2; clone size: .; CDR3 DNA: TGTGCCAGTAGATATGGGACAGGGGATGAATCGCGTAACTATGGCTACACCTTC; CDR3 protein: CASRYGTGDESRNYGYTF
V gene: TRBV11-2; D gene: .; J gene: TRBJ2-3; clone size: .; CDR3 DNA: TGTGCCAGCAGCCGCCGGGGCGGAGGGGAAGATACGCAGTATTTT; CDR3 protein: CASSRRGGGEDTQYF
V gene: TRBV14; D gene: .; J gene: TRBJ2-2; clone size: .; CDR3 DNA: TGTGCCAGCAGCCAAGAATACCCTAACACCGGGGAGCTGTTTTTT; CDR3 protein: CASSQEYPNTGELFF
V gene: TRBV29-1; D gene: TRBD1; J gene: TRBJ1-3; clone size: .; CDR3 DNA: TGCAGCGTTGCTATGACAGGGGCTGGAAACACCATATATTTT; CDR3 protein: CSVAMTGAGNTIYF
V gene: TRBV2; D gene: .; J gene: TRBJ2-5; clone size: once; CDR3 DNA: TGTGCCAGCACGGCCTCAGTGACCCAGTACTTC; CDR3 protein: CASTASVTQYF
V gene: TRBV24-1; D gene: .; J gene: TRBJ2-3; clone size: .; CDR3 DNA: TGTGCCACCAGTGACCACACAGGGAAAAGCACAGATACGCAGTATTTT; CDR3 protein: CATSDHTGKSTDTQYF